This TCR beta chain was identified during a study of technical replicates of blood from several donors. Repertoires were generated with immunoSEQ multiplex PCR, while TCRdb's copy carries only in-frame clones and drops some. The sample carries around 95,000 clones, roughly 94% recorded once. This clone has more than one count but fewer than ten. The CDR3 runs to 14 residues. Unmatched junction bases numbered 7, after V lost 4 bases and J lost 6 bases. CDR1 and CDR2 from the germline V gene are WNHNN and SYGVQD (reference sequence). The source is a human donor in good health. The chain carries TRBV10-1 and TRBJ1-1; 8 bases agree with TRBD1. Sequenced sample: T cells isolated from PBMCs. The CDR3 loop is CASSATGAVSEAFF. Written as DNA, the CDR3 is TGCGCCAGCAGTGCGACAGGGGCTGTTTCTGAAGCTTTCTTT.